These T cell receptor beta chains were read from a single sample in a study of blood T cells in healthy people across ages. Each CDR3 protein is one row after TCRdb ran MiXCR on the 5' RACE reads. In the table there are around 1.1 million distinct CDR3 sequences, around two fifths of which are singletons. What was sequenced was blood. The origin of the receptors is a man between 18 and 29 years old in good health. The CDR3 runs from the conserved cysteine through the conserved F or W. The order of the fields is J gene, D gene, V gene, clone size, CDR3 DNA, CDR3 protein. The D gene is left open where the match is weak. Clone size is given for some rows only: seen once, a few or many times, or a class if the clone is expanded.

j_gene: TRBJ1-2
d_gene: -
v_gene: TRBV6-6
abundance: few
CDR3nt: TGTGCCAGCAGTTTCGAGATGAGCAAAGTATATGTCTATGGCTACACCTTC
CDR3aa: CASSFEMSKVYVYGYTF

j_gene: TRBJ1-1
d_gene: -
v_gene: TRBV12-3/TRBV12-4
abundance: -
CDR3nt: TGTGCCAGCAGCCGCGGCCTCAGGGGAGGGGACACTGAAGCTTTCTTT
CDR3aa: CASSRGLRGGDTEAFF

j_gene: TRBJ1-1
d_gene: -
v_gene: TRBV30
abundance: -
CDR3nt: TGTGCCTGGAGGGCCGGACCAATGAACACTGAAGCTTTCTTT
CDR3aa: CAWRAGPMNTEAFF

j_gene: TRBJ2-3
d_gene: -
v_gene: TRBV4-2
abundance: -
CDR3nt: TGTGCCAGCAGCCAAGGGACTCTGGCGGGGGCAAGCACAGATACGCAGTATTTT
CDR3aa: CASSQGTLAGASTDTQYF

j_gene: TRBJ1-3
d_gene: -
v_gene: TRBV12-3/TRBV12-4
abundance: -
CDR3nt: TGTGCCAGCAGTGTCAGTCGGGACTCTGGAAACACCATATATTTT
CDR3aa: CASSVSRDSGNTIYF

j_gene: TRBJ2-5
d_gene: -
v_gene: TRBV6-5
abundance: -
CDR3nt: TGTGCCAGCAGTTACTCAGGACTTGAAAACAATGAGCAGTACTTC
CDR3aa: CASSYSGLENNEQYF

j_gene: TRBJ1-1
d_gene: -
v_gene: TRBV7-9
abundance: -
CDR3nt: TGTGCCAGCAGCCCTGGGGCGGTGGGTCGAGGAGGTTTCTTT
CDR3aa: CASSPGAVGRGGFF

j_gene: TRBJ1-1
d_gene: -
v_gene: TRBV4-3
abundance: -
CDR3nt: TGCGCCTGCAGCCAAGATTCTAGGGGCTTAGAAGCTTTCTTT
CDR3aa: CACSQDSRGLEAFF

j_gene: TRBJ2-1
d_gene: -
v_gene: TRBV28
abundance: few
CDR3nt: TGTGCCAGCAGTCCCGGGACTCCTCCCGGAGGGCAGTTCTTC
CDR3aa: CASSPGTPPGGQFF

j_gene: TRBJ2-6
d_gene: -
v_gene: TRBV7-2
abundance: -
CDR3nt: TGTGCCAGCAGCTTATATGTGGGCGTAGGGGTCAACGTCCTGACTTTC
CDR3aa: CASSLYVGVGVNVLTF

j_gene: TRBJ2-3
d_gene: TRBD2
v_gene: TRBV14
abundance: -
CDR3nt: TGTGCCAGCAGCCAAGTCGTGCGGGGGAAGAGGAATACGCAGTATTTT
CDR3aa: CASSQVVRGKRNTQYF

j_gene: TRBJ2-1
d_gene: TRBD2
v_gene: TRBV9
abundance: -
CDR3nt: TGTGCCAGCAGCGTCCAGCGGGGGGGCCGTAATGAGCAGTTCTTC
CDR3aa: CASSVQRGGRNEQFF

j_gene: TRBJ1-1
d_gene: -
v_gene: TRBV3-1
abundance: -
CDR3nt: TGTGCCAGCAGCCAAGGCGCAGCCGGGACTGAAGCTTTCTTT
CDR3aa: CASSQGAAGTEAFF

j_gene: TRBJ1-3
d_gene: -
v_gene: TRBV29-1
abundance: -
CDR3nt: TGCAGCGTTGGGTTCTACCGCAACACCATATATTTT
CDR3aa: CSVGFYRNTIYF

j_gene: TRBJ1-5
d_gene: -
v_gene: TRBV6-2/TRBV6-3
abundance: many
CDR3nt: TGTGCCAGCAGTTACTTTGGAGAGCAGCCCCAGCATTTT
CDR3aa: CASSYFGEQPQHF

j_gene: TRBJ2-1
d_gene: -
v_gene: TRBV4-1
abundance: -
CDR3nt: TGCGCCAGCAGCCAAGTAGTACTGACAGCAAGCTCCTACAATGAGCGGTTCTTC
CDR3aa: CASSQVVLTASSYNERFF

j_gene: TRBJ1-2
d_gene: TRBD1
v_gene: TRBV10-3
abundance: few
CDR3nt: TGTGCCATCAGTGACCCTATGGGACAGATTAACTATGGCTACACCTTC
CDR3aa: CAISDPMGQINYGYTF

j_gene: TRBJ2-5
d_gene: -
v_gene: TRBV2
abundance: -
CDR3nt: TGTGCCAGCAGTTCGGCTAGACTCATCGCACAAGAGACCCAGTACTTC
CDR3aa: CASSSARLIAQETQYF

j_gene: TRBJ1-1
d_gene: -
v_gene: TRBV20-1
abundance: few
CDR3nt: TGCAGTGCCACCGGGGCAGGAGGGGGGAACACTGAAGCTTTCTTT
CDR3aa: CSATGAGGGNTEAFF

j_gene: TRBJ2-6
d_gene: TRBD1
v_gene: TRBV6-6
abundance: few
CDR3nt: TGTGCCAGCAGTTACACAGGGGAAGTTTCTGGGGCCAACGTCCTGACTTTC
CDR3aa: CASSYTGEVSGANVLTF

j_gene: TRBJ2-3
d_gene: -
v_gene: TRBV4-3
abundance: -
CDR3nt: TGCGCCAGCAGCCAGGGTTCAGGATATAGCACAGATACGCAGTATTTT
CDR3aa: CASSQGSGYSTDTQYF

j_gene: TRBJ1-1
d_gene: -
v_gene: TRBV7-2
abundance: few
CDR3nt: TGTGCCAGCAGCCCCACCGACGCTGAAGCTTTCTTT
CDR3aa: CASSPTDAEAFF

j_gene: TRBJ2-1
d_gene: -
v_gene: TRBV28
abundance: few
CDR3nt: TGTGCCAGCAGTTTACGGGTAGGGTTTGGAGAGCAGTTCTTC
CDR3aa: CASSLRVGFGEQFF

j_gene: TRBJ1-3
d_gene: -
v_gene: TRBV12-3/TRBV12-4
abundance: -
CDR3nt: TGTGCCAGCACCGCTTCCGGAAACACCATATATTTT
CDR3aa: CASTASGNTIYF

j_gene: TRBJ1-2
d_gene: -
v_gene: TRBV30
abundance: -
CDR3nt: TGTGCCTGGGCGACGTGGGTCTACACCTTC
CDR3aa: CAWATWVYTF

j_gene: TRBJ1-1
d_gene: -
v_gene: TRBV20-1
abundance: -
CDR3nt: TGCAGTGCTTTGAGGGGAACGAACACTGAAGCTTTCTTT
CDR3aa: CSALRGTNTEAFF

j_gene: TRBJ2-2
d_gene: -
v_gene: TRBV4-3
abundance: -
CDR3nt: TGCGCCAGCAGCCAAGATCGAGTTCGGACATTGGACACCGGGGAGCTGTTTTTT
CDR3aa: CASSQDRVRTLDTGELFF

j_gene: TRBJ1-1
d_gene: -
v_gene: TRBV5-4
abundance: few
CDR3nt: TGTGCCAGCAGCCTGACCGAGGTCGCTGAAGCTTTCTTT
CDR3aa: CASSLTEVAEAFF

j_gene: TRBJ2-1
d_gene: -
v_gene: TRBV3-1
abundance: few
CDR3nt: TGTGCCAGCAGCCAAGATAAGGGTGCTCTTGACCACAATGAGCAGTTCTTC
CDR3aa: CASSQDKGALDHNEQFF

j_gene: TRBJ2-2
d_gene: -
v_gene: TRBV5-1
abundance: once
CDR3nt: TGCGCCAGCAGCTTCTATGGGGACACAGAGCTGTTTTTT
CDR3aa: CASSFYGDTELFF

j_gene: TRBJ1-2
d_gene: -
v_gene: TRBV7-2
abundance: -
CDR3nt: TGTGCCAGCAGCTCTACAGGGAGAAGGAGCTATGGCTACACCTTC
CDR3aa: CASSSTGRRSYGYTF

j_gene: TRBJ1-1
d_gene: -
v_gene: TRBV12-3/TRBV12-4
abundance: -
CDR3nt: TGTGCCAGCAGTCTTTTAGGGGGGGACAACACTGAAGCTTTCTTT
CDR3aa: CASSLLGGDNTEAFF

j_gene: TRBJ1-1
d_gene: -
v_gene: TRBV29-1
abundance: few
CDR3nt: TGCAGCGCGGGGGGCAAGAACACTGAAGCTTTCTTT
CDR3aa: CSAGGKNTEAFF

j_gene: TRBJ1-2
d_gene: -
v_gene: TRBV27
abundance: -
CDR3nt: TGTGCCAGCAGTGTATTGCGTACCTTAGGCGGCTACACCTTC
CDR3aa: CASSVLRTLGGYTF

j_gene: TRBJ1-1
d_gene: TRBD1
v_gene: TRBV7-2
abundance: few
CDR3nt: TGTGCCAGCACCACAGGGGGCGCGAACACTGAAGCTTTCTTT
CDR3aa: CASTTGGANTEAFF

j_gene: TRBJ2-7
d_gene: -
v_gene: TRBV12-3/TRBV12-4
abundance: -
CDR3nt: TGTGCCAGCAGTCCGTATGAGGAAGGATACGAGCAGTACTTC
CDR3aa: CASSPYEEGYEQYF

j_gene: TRBJ1-5
d_gene: -
v_gene: TRBV19
abundance: -
CDR3nt: TGTGCCAGTACCTTCAGGGATCAGCCCCAGCATTTT
CDR3aa: CASTFRDQPQHF

j_gene: TRBJ2-3
d_gene: -
v_gene: TRBV20-1
abundance: -
CDR3nt: TGCAGTGCTGGGGTGGGTAGCACAGATACGCAGTATTTT
CDR3aa: CSAGVGSTDTQYF

j_gene: TRBJ2-7
d_gene: -
v_gene: TRBV12-3/TRBV12-4
abundance: -
CDR3nt: TGTGCCAGCAGCCGCGGGGACAGCCACAATGAGCAGTACTTC
CDR3aa: CASSRGDSHNEQYF

j_gene: TRBJ1-2
d_gene: -
v_gene: TRBV20-1
abundance: -
CDR3nt: TGCAGTGCTCCGACAGGTGTGCGGGGCTACACCTTC
CDR3aa: CSAPTGVRGYTF

j_gene: TRBJ2-2
d_gene: TRBD1
v_gene: TRBV4-3
abundance: few
CDR3nt: TGCGCCAGCAGCCAATACAGGGGGCGGACCGGGGAGCTGTTTTTT
CDR3aa: CASSQYRGRTGELFF

j_gene: TRBJ2-1
d_gene: -
v_gene: TRBV12-3/TRBV12-4
abundance: few
CDR3nt: TGTGCCAGCAGTGGAGGGGATAAGGGCTACAATGAGCAGTTCTTC
CDR3aa: CASSGGDKGYNEQFF

j_gene: TRBJ2-6
d_gene: -
v_gene: TRBV12-3/TRBV12-4
abundance: -
CDR3nt: TGTGCCAGCAGTTTAGGGGGGGCTGGGGCCAACGTCCTGACTTTC
CDR3aa: CASSLGGAGANVLTF

j_gene: TRBJ1-1
d_gene: -
v_gene: TRBV19
abundance: -
CDR3nt: TGTGCCACCCTTAAACAGGGACGGAATGAAGCTTTCTTT
CDR3aa: CATLKQGRNEAFF

j_gene: TRBJ2-1
d_gene: TRBD1
v_gene: TRBV10-3
abundance: once
CDR3nt: TGTGCCATCAGTGAAAAACCCTCGACAGGGCCTTTGGACGGTGAGCAGTTCTTC
CDR3aa: CAISEKPSTGPLDGEQFF

j_gene: TRBJ1-5
d_gene: TRBD1
v_gene: TRBV20-1
abundance: few
CDR3nt: TGCAGTGCTAGTCGGACAGGGGGATTGAGCAATCAGCCCCAGCATTTT
CDR3aa: CSASRTGGLSNQPQHF

j_gene: TRBJ1-1
d_gene: -
v_gene: TRBV3-1
abundance: few
CDR3nt: TGTGCCAGCAGCCAAGAGTTGGCAGGGTGCGGCGTGAACACTGAAGCTTTCTTT
CDR3aa: CASSQELAGCGVNTEAFF

j_gene: TRBJ1-4
d_gene: -
v_gene: TRBV14
abundance: few
CDR3nt: TGTGCCAGCAGCCCGCAAATTTCGGGCGAAAAACTGTTTTTT
CDR3aa: CASSPQISGEKLFF

j_gene: TRBJ1-6
d_gene: -
v_gene: TRBV20-1
abundance: -
CDR3nt: TGCAGTGCCCCCGACAGCGTAGCCTCCTATAATTCACCCCTCCACTTT
CDR3aa: CSAPDSVASYNSPLHF

j_gene: TRBJ2-3
d_gene: -
v_gene: TRBV6-2/TRBV6-3
abundance: few
CDR3nt: TGTGCCAGCAGTTACTCGGCTATCACTAGCACAGATACGCAGTATTTT
CDR3aa: CASSYSAITSTDTQYF

j_gene: TRBJ2-1
d_gene: TRBD1
v_gene: TRBV27
abundance: few
CDR3nt: TGTGCCAGCAGTCTAGCACAGGGGCCCTTGGATGAGCAGTTCTTC
CDR3aa: CASSLAQGPLDEQFF

j_gene: TRBJ2-5
d_gene: -
v_gene: TRBV20-1
abundance: -
CDR3nt: TGCAGTGCACCTCGACTAGGGGAAGACCAAGAGACCCAGTACTTC
CDR3aa: CSAPRLGEDQETQYF

j_gene: TRBJ2-3
d_gene: -
v_gene: TRBV6-5
abundance: -
CDR3nt: TGTGCCACCAGGCGGGCCAGCACAGATACGCAGTATTTT
CDR3aa: CATRRASTDTQYF